The entry below gives a single T cell receptor beta chain sequence along with its context. Which antigen it targets is not known. Within one base of it there is no much larger clone, and no base qualities were kept. Counted from cysteine to phenylalanine, this CDR3 has 13 amino acids. Here the CDR3 DNA is all that survives: 39 bases in frame from base 1. The germline V gene provides CDR1 MNHNS and CDR2 SASEGT. The trim is 2 bases for V and 7 bases for J, with a gap of 11 bases between the germline ends. The data belong to a study of neoadjuvant nivolumab and ipilimumab in lung cancer (dated by TCRdb to 2018 to 2020). About the full investigation: Intravenous nivolumab was dosed at 3 mg/kg on days 1, 15 and 29, and in the combination arm ipilimumab 1 mg/kg was added on day 1 only. The study compared TCR repertoires in pretherapy (baseline) peripheral blood with TCR repertoires in tumors resected at surgery following neoadjuvant immune checkpoint blockade. Seven patients had matched pretherapy and resected tumor pairs analyzed, with four treated with nivolumab and three with nivolumab plus ipilimumab. The primary endpoint of the trial was the rate of major pathologic response (MPR) in the intention-to-treat population of each study arm. In the trial, almost 45 patients with operable NSCLC were treated, of whom approximately 23 were randomized to nivolumab monotherapy and about 20 to nivolumab plus ipilimumab.

Results and caveats for the whole study, not just this receptor: TCR sequencing was performed in a small number of samples. Greater TCR richness and clonality were observed in resected tumors than in tumor-adjacent uninvolved lung, and increases were observed in more dual-therapy-treated tumors. Pretherapy blood TCR richness correlated positively with richness in tumors resected after neoadjuvant therapy (Spearman R of about 0.82). There was no significant correlation between TCR clonality and pathologic tumor regression, and just a single major-pathologic-response sample was available for the clonality-regression analysis. Tumor T-cell richness and clonality rose from pretherapy to surgery in three of three dual-therapy tumors but in only two of four nivolumab-treated tumors.

The sample's time point, from its label and the paper: pretherapy, before neoadjuvant immune checkpoint inhibitors. The samples were taken from NEOSTAR, a phase 2 randomized trial in operable NSCLC that tested neoadjuvant nivolumab or nivolumab plus ipilimumab, followed by surgery. Libraries were prepared through the immunoSEQ multiplex PCR assay. The original methods were these. Richness and clonality were used to summarize the repertoires, and clones that significantly expanded or contracted between pre- and post-therapy samples were identified. TCRdb provides this immuneACCESS table in a form limited to in-frame rearrangements. Some clones are lacking; in checked studies, under half of them reflect an unresolved V gene, and why the rest are absent is not known. The V and J calls and clone size were taken over from that table, and D and trimming were inferred from the DNA. The sample table records fewer than 35,000 clones; approximately 80% of these occur just once. Of the sample, 5.5% to 6.5% falls within the top ten clones.

This TCR derives from an adult with non-small cell lung cancer. This chain joins TRBV6-1 to TRBJ1-1, with the D gene not clear enough to name. The source material was peripheral blood, sampled before neoadjuvant nivolumab, alone or with ipilimumab. The nucleotide sequence reads as follows: TGTGCCAGCAGTGAAATCGGGATCGGTGAAGCTTTCTTT. Its translation is CASSEIGIGEAFF.